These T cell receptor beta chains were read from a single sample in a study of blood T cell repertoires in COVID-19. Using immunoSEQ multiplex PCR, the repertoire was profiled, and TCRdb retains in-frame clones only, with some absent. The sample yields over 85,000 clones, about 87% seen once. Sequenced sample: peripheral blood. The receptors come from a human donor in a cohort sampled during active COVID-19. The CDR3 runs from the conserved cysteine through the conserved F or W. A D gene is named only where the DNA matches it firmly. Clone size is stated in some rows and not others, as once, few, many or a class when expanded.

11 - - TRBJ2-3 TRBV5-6 TGTGCCAGCATCCGCGGTGGGACGCAGTATTTT CASIRGGTQYF
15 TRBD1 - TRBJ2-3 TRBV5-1 TGCGCCAGCAGCTCTAGGCCAGGGGGCCAAGATACGCAGTATTTT CASSSRPGGQDTQYF
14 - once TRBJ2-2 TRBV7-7 TGTGCTAGCAGCGAAAACAGATACACCGGGGAGCTGTTTTTT CASSENRYTGELFF
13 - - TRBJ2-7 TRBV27 TGTGCCAGCAGTCCCCTCCCCCCCTACGAGCAGTACTTC CASSPLPPYEQYF
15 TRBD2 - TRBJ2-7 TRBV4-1 TGCGCCAGCAGCCAAGAAGAGACTAGCGGTTACGAGCAGTACTTC CASSQEETSGYEQYF
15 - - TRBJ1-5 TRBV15 TGTGCCACCAGCAGAGATCGGCAGGGGAATCAGCCCCAGCATTTT CATSRDRQGNQPQHF
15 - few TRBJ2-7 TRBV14 TGTGCCAGCAGCCAGGGAATAGGGGGATACTACGAGCAGTACTTC CASSQGIGGYYEQYF
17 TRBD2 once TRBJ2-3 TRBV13 TGTGCCAGCAGCTCCGGACAACTAGCGGGCTTCACAGATACGCAGTATTTT CASSSGQLAGFTDTQYF
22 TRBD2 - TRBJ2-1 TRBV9 TGTGCCAGCAGCGGGGAGGCCCCGGGACTAGCGGGATCCCTGGGCTCTTACAATGAGCAGTTCTTC CASSGEAPGLAGSLGSYNEQFF
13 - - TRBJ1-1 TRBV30 TGTGCCCACATTAGAGGGTCGAACACTGAAGCTTTCTTT CAHIRGSNTEAFF
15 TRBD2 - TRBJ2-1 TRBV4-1 TGCGCCAGCAGCCGAACGACTAGCGGGATTAATGAGCAGTTCTTC CASSRTTSGINEQFF
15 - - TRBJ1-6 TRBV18 TGTGCCAGCTCCCCCCCGGGGGTCTCCAATTCACCCCTCCACTTT CASSPPGVSNSPLHF
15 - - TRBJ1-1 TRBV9 TGTGCCAGCAGCGTAGGGGGAGGTCCGGGGACTGAAGCTTTCTTT CASSVGGGPGTEAFF
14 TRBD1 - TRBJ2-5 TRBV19 TGTGCCAGTAGTCAGGGACAGGGGTCCTTGACCCAGTACTTC CASSQGQGSLTQYF
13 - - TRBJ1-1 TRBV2 TGTGCCAGCAGAGCAGACAGGAACACTGAAGCTTTCTTT CASRADRNTEAFF
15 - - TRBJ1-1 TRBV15 TGTGCCACCAGCAGAGATCACAGGGAAAGCACTGAAGCTTTCTTT CATSRDHRESTEAFF
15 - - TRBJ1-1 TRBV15 TGTGCCACCAGCAGGGGGAGGGGTCAGAACACTGAAGCTTTCTTT CATSRGRGQNTEAFF
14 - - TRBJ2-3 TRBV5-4 TGTGCCAGCAGCTGGCTGCGGGGTCCAGATACGCAGTATTTT CASSWLRGPDTQYF
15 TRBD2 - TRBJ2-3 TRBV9 TGTGCCAGCAGCCCCCGGACTAGCGGCACAGATACGCAGTATTTT CASSPRTSGTDTQYF
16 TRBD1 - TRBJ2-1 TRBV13 TGTGCCAGCAGCTCCCCGGGACAGGGAAAGTACAATGAGCAGTTCTTC CASSSPGQGKYNEQFF
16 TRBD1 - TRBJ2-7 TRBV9 TGTGCCAGCAGCCCCGGGACAGGGCCTGGTGCCTACGAGCAGTACTTC CASSPGTGPGAYEQYF
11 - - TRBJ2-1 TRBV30 TGTGCCCTGAGGGAGTACAATGAGCAGTTCTTC CALREYNEQFF
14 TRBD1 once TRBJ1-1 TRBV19 TGTGCCACCCTCTCCGGGGGCAGGGGGACTGAAGCTTTCTTT CATLSGGRGTEAFF
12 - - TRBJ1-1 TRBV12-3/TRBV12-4 TGTGCCAGCAGGCCGAGGAACACTGAAGCTTTCTTT CASRPRNTEAFF
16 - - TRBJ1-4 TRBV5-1 TGCGCCAGCAGCTTAAGTGGGGCAGCAACTAATGAAAAACTGTTTTTT CASSLSGAATNEKLFF
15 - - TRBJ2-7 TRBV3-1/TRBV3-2 TGTGCCAGCAGCCCCTCAACTATGGGAGAATACGAGCAGTACTTC CASSPSTMGEYEQYF
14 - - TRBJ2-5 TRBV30 TGTGCCTGGACATGGTCATCTACCCCAGAGACCCAGTACTTC CAWTWSSTPETQYF
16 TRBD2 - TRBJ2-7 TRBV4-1 TGCGCCAGCAGCCTTGGCCCCACTAGCGGATCCTACGAGCAGTACTTC CASSLGPTSGSYEQYF
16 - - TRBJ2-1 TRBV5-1 TGCGCCAGCAGCACTAACACCGGGACAAGCTACAATGAGCAGTTCTTC CASSTNTGTSYNEQFF
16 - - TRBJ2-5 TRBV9 TGTGCCAGCAGCGTTGGGACAGCGGGAGAGGGTGAGACCCAGTACTTC CASSVGTAGEGETQYF
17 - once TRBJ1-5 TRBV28 TGTGCCAGCAGTCCCGATTTGGGGGGGGATAGCAATCAGCCCCAGCATTTT CASSPDLGGDSNQPQHF
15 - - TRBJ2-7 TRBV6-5 TGTGCCAGCAGTTACTCAGGGCCTAGCGACTACGAGCAGTACTTC CASSYSGPSDYEQYF
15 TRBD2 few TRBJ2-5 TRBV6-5 TGTGCCAGCAGCCCCAGACTAGCAGGGCAAGAGACCCAGTACTTC CASSPRLAGQETQYF
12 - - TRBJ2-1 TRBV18 TGTGCCAGCTCAGGGACTGGGAATGAGCAGTTCTTC CASSGTGNEQFF
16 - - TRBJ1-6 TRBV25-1 TGTGCCAGCAGTGGGGGGGACCTACGGCATAATTCACCCCTCCACTTT CASSGGDLRHNSPLHF
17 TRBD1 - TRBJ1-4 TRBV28 TGTGCCAGCAGTCGAACCGGGACAGGGACCTCAAGGGAAAAACTGTTTTTT CASSRTGTGTSREKLFF
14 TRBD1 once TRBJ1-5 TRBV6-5 TGTGCCAGCGGAAGACAGGGGGCCCATCAGCCCCAGCATTTT CASGRQGAHQPQHF
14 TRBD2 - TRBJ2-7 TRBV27 TGTGCCAGCCGGTACGGCGGGAGCTCCTACGAGCAGTACTTC CASRYGGSSYEQYF
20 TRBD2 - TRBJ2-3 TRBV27 TGTGCCAGCAGTTGGGACGGGCCTAGCGGGAGTAATTGGCTCCCAGATACGCAGTATTTT CASSWDGPSGSNWLPDTQYF
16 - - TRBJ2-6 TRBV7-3 TGTGCCAGCACCCGACAGGAAGGTCCCGGGGCCAACGTCCTGACTTTC CASTRQEGPGANVLTF
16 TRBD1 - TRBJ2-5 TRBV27 TGTGCCAGCAGTTCCCTCGCAGGGGGCCGCCAAGAGACCCAGTACTTC CASSSLAGGRQETQYF
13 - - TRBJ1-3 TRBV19 TGTGCCAGTAGTACAGGGTCTGGAAACACCATATATTTT CASSTGSGNTIYF
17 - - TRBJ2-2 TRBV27 TGTGCCAGCAGTCTTTCCCTAGGGCTTAAAAGGGGCGGGGAGCTGTTTTTT CASSLSLGLKRGGELFF
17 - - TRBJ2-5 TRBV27 TGTGCCAGCAGTCCCCGGGTAGCGGAATACAAAAGGGAGACCCAGTACTTC CASSPRVAEYKRETQYF
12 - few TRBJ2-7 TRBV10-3 TGTGCCATCAGCCCCACTAGCCAACAGCAGTACTTC CAISPTSQQQYF
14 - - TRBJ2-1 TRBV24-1 TGTGCCACCAGTGATTCCAACACGTGGCGGGCTAAGTTCTTC CATSDSNTWRAKFF
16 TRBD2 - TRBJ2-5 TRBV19 TGTGCCAGTAGACACCGGACTAGCGGCACCCAAGAGACCCAGTACTTC CASRHRTSGTQETQYF
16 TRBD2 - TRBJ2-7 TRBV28 TGTGCCAGCAGAAGGGGACTAGCGGGAGGGAGGTACGAGCAGTACTTC CASRRGLAGGRYEQYF
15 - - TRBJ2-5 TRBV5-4 TGTGCCAGCAGCTTGCGGCTAGCCTACCAAGAGACCCAGTACTTC CASSLRLAYQETQYF
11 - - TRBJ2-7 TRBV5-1 TGCGCCAGCAGCTTGGCATACGAGCAGTACTTC CASSLAYEQYF
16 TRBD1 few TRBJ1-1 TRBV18 TGTGCCAGCTCACCGGCCGGGACAGGGACCAACACTGAAGCTTTCTTT CASSPAGTGTNTEAFF
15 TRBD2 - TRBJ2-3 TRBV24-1 TGTGCCACCAGTGGGCCTAGCGGGAGCACAGATACGCAGTATTTT CATSGPSGSTDTQYF
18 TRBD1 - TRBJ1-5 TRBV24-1 TGTGCCACCAGTGATTCCGGGACAGAAAGAGGGCCCAATCAGCCCCAGCATTTT CATSDSGTERGPNQPQHF
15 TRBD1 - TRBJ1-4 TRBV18 TGTGCCAGCTCACCGCGACAGGGGGTTAATGAAAAACTGTTTTTT CASSPRQGVNEKLFF
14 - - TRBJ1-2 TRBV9 TGTGCCAGCAGCGCTCAGACAGCTAACTATGGCTACACCTTC CASSAQTANYGYTF